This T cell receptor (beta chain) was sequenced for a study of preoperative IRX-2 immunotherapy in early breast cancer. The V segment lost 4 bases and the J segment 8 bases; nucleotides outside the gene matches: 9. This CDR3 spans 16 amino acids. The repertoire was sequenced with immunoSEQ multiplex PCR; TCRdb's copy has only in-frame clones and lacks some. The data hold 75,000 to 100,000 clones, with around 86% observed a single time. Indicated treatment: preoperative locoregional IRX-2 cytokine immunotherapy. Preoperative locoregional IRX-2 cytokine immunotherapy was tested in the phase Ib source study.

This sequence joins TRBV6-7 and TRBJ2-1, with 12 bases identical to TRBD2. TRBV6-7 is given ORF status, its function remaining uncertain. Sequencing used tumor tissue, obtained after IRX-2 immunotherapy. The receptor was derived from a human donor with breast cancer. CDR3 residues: CASSSTTSGSRHEQFF. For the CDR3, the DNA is TGTGCCAGCAGTTCCACGACTAGCGGGAGTCGGCATGAGCAGTTCTTC.